The entry below describes one T cell receptor (beta chain). The entry originates in a study of blood T cell repertoires in COVID-19. Whole-study context: The cDNA or gDNA used as material had been derived from T cells, B-cell-depleted T cells, or PBMCs.

In the source study's methods: Reference gene primer amplification yielded estimated nucleated cell counts. Sequenced by immunoSEQ multiplex PCR; TCRdb stores in-frame clones only, minus some. That table furnishes V, J and clone size, whereas the DNA furnished D and trimming. Among about 160,000 clones listed, about four fifths were seen once. Germline V gene data show CDR1 as MGHRA and CDR2 as YSYEKL. V was cut by 0 bases and J by 2 bases, with 7 bases left in between. The CDR3 runs 14 residues. The TCR originated in an older woman with COVID-19, enrolled during active disease. Sequencing was done on a sample of peripheral blood. V and J are TRBV4-1 and TRBJ1-2, with D tentatively TRBD1 (5 bases). CDR3 nucleotides: TGCGCCAGCAGCCAAGACCGGGGGAACTATGGCTACACCTTC. Translating it yields CASSQDRGNYGYTF.